These 24 T cell receptor beta chains were all obtained from the same sample, sequenced in a study of blood T cell repertoires in COVID-19. The repertoire was sequenced with immunoSEQ multiplex PCR; TCRdb's copy has only in-frame clones and lacks some. Among about 320,000 clones listed, 85% were seen once. Specimen: PBMCs or T cells enriched from blood (not recorded which). Source of these receptors: a woman in her thirties who had been exposed to COVID-19.

This chain uses TRBV5-5 with TRBJ2-5; TRBD1 matches 8 bases. Germline V CDR1 and CDR2: SGHKS, YYEKEE (reference sequence). The CDR3 totals 16 residues. J was trimmed by 5 bases and V by 4 bases; bases with no gene match: 13. The CDR3 DNA follows: TGTGCCAGCAGCCCTATCGGACAGGGAGGAAAGGAGACCCAGTACTTC. The encoded protein is CASSPIGQGGKETQYF.

This clone showed up just a few times. The gene calls are TRBV6-4 and TRBJ1-5; 8 nucleotides align to TRBD1. The V gene end was trimmed by 0 bases and the J gene end by 7 bases; junction bases not matched to a gene: 5. Germline V CDR1 and CDR2: MRHNA, SNTAGT. This CDR3 is built from 15 residues. The CDR3 sequence: CASSDSGQGGQPQHF. The CDR3 DNA sequence: TGTGCCAGCAGTGACTCCGGACAGGGAGGGCAGCCCCAGCATTTT.

In DNA form, the CDR3 reads TGTGCCACCAGGGGACAGGGAGTCGGCTACACCTTC. It translates to CATRGQGVGYTF. The rearrangement joins TRBV24-1 to TRBJ1-2; the match to TRBD1 covers 9 bases. With 7 bases clipped from V and 8 bases from J, the junction kept 4 bases outside the gene matches. Germline lookup yields CDR1 KGHDR and CDR2 SFDVKD. CDR3 length: 12 residues.

This chain connects TRBV9 to TRBJ2-1; 7 bases map to TRBD2. Germline V gives CDR1 SGDLS, CDR2 YYNGEE. Trimming took 3 bases from V and 1 from J; bases not matched to a gene: 10. The CDR3 covers 17 residues. The CDR3 reads CASSGYATSDSYNEQFF. The CDR3 DNA follows: TGTGCCAGCAGCGGATACGCCACTAGCGATTCCTACAATGAGCAGTTCTTC.

The rearrangement uses TRBV24-1 and TRBJ2-7; a weak D match, TRBD1 (5 bases). Trimming removed 4 bases at V and 3 bases at J, with 9 bases between. This CDR3 region has 13 residues. CDR1 and CDR2 (germline): KGHDR, SFDVKD. The CDR3 loop is CATSEIDSYEQYF. CDR3 in DNA: TGTGCCACCAGTGAGATAGACAGCTACGAGCAGTACTTC.

This rearrangement joins TRBV2 to TRBJ1-6; TRBD1 might be the D (6 bases). Trimming took 5 bases from V and 9 from J, leaving 20 bases between them. The CDR3 runs to 16 residues. Germline values: CDR1 SNHLY, CDR2 FYNNEI. CDR3 amino acids: CASSIQPGHRSSPLHF. CDR3 DNA sequence: TGTGCCAGCAGTATTCAACCGGGACACCGTAGTTCACCCCTCCACTTT.

The rearrangement uses TRBV30 and TRBJ1-2, with D perhaps matching TRBD1 (6 bases). This CDR3 contains 13 residues. The V gene's germline CDR1 is GTSNPN and CDR2 SVGIG (reference sequence). With 3 bases removed from V and 3 bases from J, the gap between germline ends came to 11 bases. The CDR3 sequence is CAWRTRGDYGYTF. In DNA, the CDR3 is TGTGCCTGGAGGACCAGGGGTGACTATGGCTACACCTTC.

CDR3 sequence reads: CASRGATPSDKAFF. For the CDR3, the DNA is TGTGCCAGCCGCGGGGCAACCCCCAGCGACAAAGCTTTCTTT. The gene calls are TRBV19 and TRBJ1-1; a possible D gene is TRBD1 (5 bases). Germline V CDR1 and CDR2: LNHDA, SQIVND (reference sequence). Trimming cost V 9 bases and J 9 bases, with 23 bases left between them. The CDR3 length is 14 residues.

V is TRBV3-1 (or the pseudogene TRBV3-2) and J is TRBJ2-2; D is unresolved. V lost 3 bases to trimming and J lost 7 bases, with 6 bases between them. The germline V gene has CDR1 LGHDT and CDR2 YNNKEL (reference sequence). There are 12 residues in the CDR3. CDR3 sequence (DNA): TGTGCCAGCAGCCAGGCAGGCGGGGAGCTGTTTTTT. This translates into CASSQAGGELFF.

The chain joins TRBV2 to TRBJ2-7, with D tentatively TRBD2 (5 bases). The CDR3 is made up of 13 amino acids. V was pared by 7 bases and J by 5 bases, with 15 bases between. CDR1 SNHLY and CDR2 FYNNEI come from the germline V gene. The CDR3 loop is CASNRGSFDEQYF. CDR3 nucleotide sequence: TGTGCCAGCAACCGAGGGAGCTTCGACGAGCAGTACTTC.

The chain is built from TRBV4-1 and TRBJ2-3; weak D call: TRBD2 (5 bases). Trimming took off 6 bases at V and 0 bases at J, with 10 bases between the two ends. CDR1 is MGHRA, CDR2 YSYEKL, per germline. CDR3 length: 14 residues. CDR3 sequence: CASRKRTSTDTQYF. For the CDR3, the DNA is TGCGCCAGCAGAAAAAGGACTAGCACAGATACGCAGTATTTT.

This clone has just a few counts. This rearrangement joins TRBV7-6 to TRBJ1-4; possible D gene TRBD1, 5 bases. The germline V and J ends were trimmed by 1 base and 10 bases, with 7 bases remaining between them. CDR1 and CDR2 (germline): SGHVS, FNYEAQ. The CDR3 contains 12 residues. The CDR3 sequence is CASSLVQGKLFF. CDR3 nucleotide sequence: TGTGCCAGCAGCTTAGTTCAGGGAAAACTGTTTTTT.

The rearrangement uses TRBV6-5 and TRBJ1-3; D is perhaps TRBD1 (6 bases). CDR1 is MNHEY, CDR2 SVGAGI, per germline. This CDR3 region has 15 residues. V lost 7 bases and J 6 bases, leaving 19 bases between the germline ends. CDR3: CASKETGFVENTIYF. In DNA, the CDR3 is TGTGCCAGCAAAGAAACAGGGTTTGTAGAAAACACCATATATTTT.

The chain has TRBV11-2 and TRBJ2-7, with D maybe TRBD2 (5 bases). V was shortened by 5 bases and J by 0 bases, with 11 bases between the two germline ends. Germline V gene sequence: CDR1 SGHAT, CDR2 FQNNGV. CDR3 length equals 14 residues. The CDR3 nucleotides are TGTGCCAGCAGCCCGGCGCGGGTCTCCTACGAGCAGTACTTC. Its translation is CASSPARVSYEQYF.

The J gene is TRBJ2-1, the V gene TRBV15; 7 nucleotides agree with TRBD2. The CDR3 runs to 16 residues. The ends lost 4 bases at V and 6 bases at J; junction bases unmatched: 12. CDR1 and CDR2 (germline): LNHNV, YYDKDF (reference sequence). The CDR3 protein is CATSTLSGRSSNEQFF. The CDR3, as DNA: TGTGCCACCAGCACCCTCTCCGGGAGGTCCAGCAATGAGCAGTTCTTC. Combining the CDR3 with reference TRBV15 and TRBJ2-1 gives the whole variable domain DAMVIQNPRYQVTQFGKPVTLSCSQTLNHNVMYWYQQKSSQAPKLLFHYYDKDFNNEADTPDNFQSRRPNTSFCFLDIRSPGLGDTAMYLCATSTLSGRSSNEQFFGPGTRLTVL.

The V call is TRBV28, the J call TRBJ1-2, with a tentative D call TRBD1 (5 bases). V was cut by 7 bases and J by 9 bases, with 15 bases left in between. CDR1 is MDHEN, CDR2 SYDVKM, per germline. The CDR3 is 12 amino acids. The DNA of the CDR3 is TGTGCCAGCATTTCTGGGGCGTCTCGCTACACCTTC. Its protein product is CASISGASRYTF.

V is TRBV13 and J is TRBJ1-2; TRBD1 agrees at 8 bases. CDR1 PRHDT and CDR2 FYEKMQ come from the germline V gene (reference sequence). J was trimmed by 0 bases and V by 4 bases; bases with no gene match: 7. The CDR3 extends over 16 amino acids. In nucleotides, the CDR3 is TGTGCCAGCAGCTCTAGAAAGGACAGGGCTAACTATGGCTACACCTTC. Amino acid sequence: CASSSRKDRANYGYTF.

This clone was seen just once. The gene calls are TRBV5-8 and TRBJ1-2; TRBD1 aligns across 7 bases. J lost 0 bases, V lost 2 bases, and 4 bases had no gene match. Germline lookup yields CDR1 SGHTS and CDR2 YDEGEE. The CDR3 is 15 residues long. Here the CDR3 reads CASSFGTVANYGYTF. The CDR3 DNA is TGTGCCAGCAGCTTCGGGACAGTAGCTAACTATGGCTACACCTTC.

The chain recombines TRBV11-1 with TRBJ2-7; possible D gene TRBD1, 6 bases. The CDR3 is 15 residues long. Trimming pared 2 bases from V and 3 bases from J, leaving 14 bases between. CDR1 and CDR2 (germline): SGHAT, FQDESV (reference sequence). In DNA form, the CDR3 reads TGTGCCAGCAGCTTAAATCCAGGGGTGGACTACGAGCAGTACTTC. Amino acid sequence: CASSLNPGVDYEQYF.

This chain connects TRBV3-1 (or the pseudogene TRBV3-2) to TRBJ2-4; 9 bases map to TRBD1. Germline V gives CDR1 LGHDT, CDR2 YNNKEL (reference sequence). With 4 bases clipped from V and 8 bases from J, the junction kept 6 bases outside the gene matches. The CDR3 consists of 14 residues. CDR3 sequence: CASSLRQGGDIQYF. CDR3 DNA: TGTGCCAGCAGCCTACGACAGGGGGGGGACATTCAGTACTTC.

In its sample, this clone was seen once. CDR3 residues: CAIMDSTADTQYF. The CDR3 bases are TGTGCCATCATGGACTCCACCGCCGATACGCAGTATTTT. This rearrangement joins TRBV10-3 to TRBJ2-3, with a possible D match to TRBD2 (5 bases). Trimming took off 7 bases at V and 6 bases at J, with 14 bases between the two ends. Germline V lookup: CDR1 ENHRY, CDR2 SYGVKD. The CDR3 has 13 residues.

The J gene is TRBJ2-2, the V gene TRBV11-3, with 9 nucleotides matching TRBD1. V shed 5 bases and J 3 bases; nucleotides not matched to a gene: 4. The CDR3 has 15 amino acids. Germline V CDR1 and CDR2: SGHNT, YENEEA. The CDR3 loop reads CASSHRQGDTGELFF. The CDR3 nucleotides are TGTGCCAGCAGCCACCGACAGGGGGACACCGGGGAGCTGTTTTTT.

The CDR3 DNA sequence: TGTGCCAGCAGCTTAAACAGCCGCTCTGGAAACACCATATATTTT. It encodes CASSLNSRSGNTIYF. The rearrangement joins TRBV7-6 to TRBJ1-3; D is unresolved. Germline V gene data show CDR1 as SGHVS and CDR2 as FNYEAQ. Trimming left V 2 bases short and J 0 bases short, with 8 bases between. This CDR3 comprises 15 residues.

This clone was observed once. This sequence joins TRBV28 and TRBJ2-2; 8 bases are a match to TRBD1. This CDR3 is 17 amino acids long. CDR1 and CDR2 (germline): MDHEN, SYDVKM. V trimming: 7 bases; J trimming: 7 bases; junction bases outside the gene matches: 17. The CDR3 DNA follows: TGTGCCAGCACCCCTTGGGCCCGAGACAGGGGAATCGGGGAGCTGTTTTTT. It encodes CASTPWARDRGIGELFF. Using reference TRBV28 and TRBJ2-2 for the parts outside the CDR3, the full variable domain is DVKVTQSSRYLVKRTGEKVFLECVQDMDHENMFWYRQDPGLGLRLIYFSYDVKMKEKGDIPEGYSVSREKKERFSLILESASTNQTSMYLCASTPWARDRGIGELFFGEGSRLTVL.